The 8 T cell receptor beta chains given below trace back to one sample, sequenced in a study of T cells in women clearing cervical HPV infection. TCRdb's copy holds only in-frame clones and misses some; the assay was immunoSEQ multiplex PCR. Its listing shows roughly 37,000 clones. Sequencing was performed on blood buffy coat. The receptors derive from a woman between 18 and 70 years old with a cervical HPV16 infection that either progressed to CIN3+ or cleared (not recorded which).

Concerning this clone itself: The read falls 3 residues short of the CDR3 end, and the missing part is taken from the germline J gene. J is TRBJ2-1 and V is TRBV5-1; D is unresolved. The CDR3 has 12 residues. Trimming took off 6 bases at V and 0 bases at J, with 4 bases between the two ends. The germline V gene has CDR1 SGHRS and CDR2 YFSETQ. The CDR3 here is CASKGSYNEQFF. Partial CDR3 DNA: TGCGCCAGCAAGGGCTCCTACAATGAG.

Of note for this clone: The sequence runs out 3 residues before the end of the CDR3; the remainder is reconstructed from the germline J gene. This sequence joins TRBV20-1 and TRBJ2-7; D not resolved. The CDR3 runs 12 residues. The germline V and J ends were trimmed by 5 bases and 2 bases, with 10 bases remaining between them. Germline values: CDR1 DFQATT, CDR2 SNEGSKA (reference sequence). CDR3 amino acids: CSAPLATYEQYF. CDR3 bases read: TGCAGTGCTCCCTTGGCCACCTACGAG.

About this clone itself: The read ends 3 residues early relative to the CDR3; the germline J gene fills the gap. The J gene is TRBJ2-7, the V gene TRBV7-2; D gene ambiguous. Deletions cut 2 bases from V and 6 bases from J, with 5 bases between. This CDR3 spans 11 amino acids. In germline, CDR1 is SGHTA, CDR2 FQGNSA. Here the CDR3 reads CASSLLAEQYF. The part of the CDR3 DNA that was read is TGTGCCAGCAGCTTATTAGCCGAG.

With respect to this clone: The CDR3 is cut off 3 residues early in the read; its end comes from the germline J gene. This rearrangement joins TRBV7-6 to TRBJ1-6; D is unresolved. Germline CDR1 SGHVS, CDR2 FNYEAQ. The CDR3 loop spans 15 amino acids. Trimming took off 2 bases at V and 5 bases at J, with 10 bases between the two ends. CDR3 bases read: TGTGCCAGCAGCTTAAGCTACGGGGATAATTCACCC. Residues: CASSLSYGDNSP. The complete CDR3 reads CASSLSYGDNSPLHF.

A remark on this clone: The read ends 3 residues early relative to the CDR3; the germline J gene fills the gap. This chain uses TRBV18 with TRBJ2-5; a weak D match, TRBD1 (5 bases). This CDR3 comprises 14 residues. Germline loops: CDR1 KGHSH, CDR2 LQKENI. The V end was cut by 5 bases, the J end by 3 bases, with 13 bases between. Incomplete CDR3 DNA: TGTGCCAGCTCAGGGGCAGGTTCAGAAGAGACC. Translating it yields CASSGAGSEET. The full CDR3 is CASSGAGSEETQYF.

On this clone: The read comes to an end 3 residues before the CDR3 does, leaving the germline J gene to fill in the end. This chain uses TRBV19 with TRBJ2-4; the match to TRBD1 covers 7 bases. This CDR3 is 19 amino acids long. Germline lookup yields CDR1 LNHDA and CDR2 SQIVND (reference sequence). The CDR3 loop is CASSIRAVSGQASNQPQYF. CDR3 bases read: TGTGCCAGTAGTATTAGAGCCGTATCTGGACAGGCTAGCAATCAGCCT.

About this clone: From the germline J gene comes the end of the CDR3, since the read stops 3 residues before it. This chain uses TRBV2 with TRBJ2-3; weak D call: TRBD2 (6 bases). Trimming removed 7 bases at V and 1 base at J, with 12 bases between. CDR1 and CDR2 (germline): SNHLY, FYNNEI. CDR3 length: 14 residues. Incomplete CDR3 DNA: TGTGCCAGCAACCCGACTAGAGGCACAGATACG. Residues: CASNPTRGTDT. Given in full, the CDR3 is CASNPTRGTDTQYF. The complete variable domain, with remaining parts taken from reference TRBV2 and TRBJ2-3, reads EPEVTQTPSHQVTQMGQEVILRCVPISNHLYFYWYRQILGQKVEFLVSFYNNEISEKSEIFDDQFSVERPDGSNFTLKIRSTKLEDSAMYFCASNPTRGTDTQYFGPGTRLTVL.

CDR3 sequence reads: CASTRSTGPNTGELFF. Incomplete CDR3 DNA: TGTGCCAGCACCCGATCGACAGGGCCCAACACCGGGGAG. The rearrangement joins TRBV12-3 or TRBV12-4 to TRBJ2-2; TRBD1 agrees at 7 bases. The read gets to within 3 residues of the CDR3 end, and the germline J gene fills in the rest. There are 16 residues in the CDR3. With V trimmed by 7 bases and J by 2 bases, 10 bases remained unmatched.